The rows below give T cell receptor beta chains drawn from one sample of a study of blood T cells in healthy people across ages. One entry per CDR3 protein, called by TCRdb with MiXCR from the 5' RACE reads. The sample lists hundreds of thousands of distinct CDR3 sequences, under 70% occurring once. Source material: blood. These receptors were taken from a man aged 55 to 70 in good health. Each CDR3 is given with its conserved first and last residue. The D gene is left open where the match is weak. The size of a clone is reported for some rows only, either as once, few or many, or as a class for expanded clones.

>-|TRBJ1-1|TRBV28|-
CASSLSSGYTEAFF
TGTGCCAGCAGTTTATCATCCGGGTACACTGAAGCTTTCTTT
>-|TRBJ2-7|TRBV5-1|-
CASSRDGDLGMYEQYF
TGCGCCAGCAGCCGAGACGGGGACCTAGGGATGTACGAGCAGTACTTC
>-|TRBJ2-7|TRBV7-6|TRBD1
CASSPRTGIINEQYF
TGTGCCAGCAGCCCGCGGACAGGGATAATCAACGAGCAGTACTTC
>once|TRBJ1-1|TRBV5-1|TRBD1
CASNTGQGALNTEAFF
TGCGCCAGCAACACCGGACAGGGGGCTCTGAACACTGAAGCTTTCTTT
>-|TRBJ1-1|TRBV12-3/TRBV12-4|-
CASSLGTVTEAFF
TGTGCCAGCAGTCTCGGGACTGTCACTGAAGCTTTCTTT
>few|TRBJ1-2|TRBV28|-
CASNQDVSYTF
TGTGCCAGCAACCAAGATGTAAGCTACACCTTC
>-|TRBJ2-3|TRBV20-1|-
CSAPRAGTTDTQYF
TGCAGTGCTCCTCGGGCAGGGACCACAGATACGCAGTATTTT
>-|TRBJ2-1|TRBV4-1|TRBD1
CASSQPTGGEQFF
TGCGCCAGCAGCCAACCGACAGGGGGTGAGCAGTTCTTC
>-|TRBJ1-1|TRBV6-1|TRBD1
CASSGWAQGRNTEAFF
TGTGCCAGCAGTGGCTGGGCACAGGGGCGGAACACTGAAGCTTTCTTT
>-|TRBJ1-4|TRBV21-1|-
CVGEKLFF
TGTGTGGGTGAAAAACTGTTTTTT
>-|TRBJ2-1|TRBV15|TRBD1
CATSRDLAGGNEQFF
TGTGCCACCAGCAGAGATCTAGCAGGGGGCAATGAGCAGTTCTTC
>-|TRBJ2-3|TRBV6-2/TRBV6-3|-
CASSYLPTRGSDTQYF
TGTGCCAGCAGTTACCTACCGACTAGAGGGTCAGATACGCAGTATTTT
>-|TRBJ2-5|TRBV29-1|-
CSVGVTPRETQYF
TGCAGCGTCGGGGTGACTCCACGGGAGACCCAGTACTTC
>-|TRBJ2-5|TRBV6-2/TRBV6-3|TRBD2
CASSYRLAGMETQYF
TGTGCCAGCAGTTACAGGCTAGCGGGAATGGAGACCCAGTACTTC
>once|TRBJ1-1|TRBV6-6|TRBD1
CASTITGGYTEAFF
TGTGCCAGCACCATAACAGGGGGGTACACTGAAGCTTTCTTT
>-|TRBJ2-4|TRBV6-5|TRBD1
CASSYRQGRNIQYF
TGTGCCAGCAGTTATCGACAGGGAAGGAACATTCAGTACTTC
>-|TRBJ2-7|TRBV6-1|TRBD1
CASRQRDRGGEQYF
TGTGCCAGCAGACAAAGGGACAGGGGCGGAGAGCAGTACTTC
>-|TRBJ1-1|TRBV3-1|-
CASRNIRGTEAFF
TGTGCCAGCAGGAACATCAGGGGCACTGAAGCTTTCTTT
>few|TRBJ2-1|TRBV6-5|-
CASSLTAYNEQFF
TGTGCCAGCAGTTTAACAGCTTACAATGAGCAGTTCTTC
>-|TRBJ2-7|TRBV12-3/TRBV12-4|-
CASSSRLHEQYF
TGTGCCAGCAGTTCCAGACTGCACGAGCAGTACTTC
>-|TRBJ1-6|TRBV3-1|-
CASSQGIPGRNKNSPLHF
TGTGCCAGCAGCCAAGGGATTCCGGGACGCAATAAGAATTCACCCCTCCACTTT
>-|TRBJ2-5|TRBV27|-
CASSGPTGLKYF
TGTGCCAGCAGCGGGCCAACAGGCCTCAAGTACTTC
>-|TRBJ2-1|TRBV29-1|TRBD2
CSVGGGGYNEQFF
TGCAGCGTTGGAGGCGGGGGTTACAATGAGCAGTTCTTC
>-|TRBJ2-5|TRBV11-2|-
CASSPTGRPQETQYF
TGTGCCAGCAGCCCGACCGGGAGACCTCAAGAGACCCAGTACTTC
>-|TRBJ2-5|TRBV20-1|TRBD2
CSARVERGVETQYF
TGCAGTGCTAGAGTAGAGCGGGGGGTCGAGACCCAGTACTTC
>-|TRBJ1-1|TRBV20-1|-
CSARAGHQNTEAFF
TGCAGTGCTAGAGCGGGACACCAGAACACTGAAGCTTTCTTT
>-|TRBJ2-3|TRBV7-8|-
CASSTLTSTDTQYF
TGTGCCAGCAGCACGCTGACTAGCACAGATACGCAGTATTTT